A selection of T cell receptor beta chains follows, all from one sample in a study of identical twins. MiXCR, run by TCRdb on the 5' RACE reads, gives a single entry per CDR3 protein. The sample shows 500,000 or so distinct CDR3 sequences, 12% to 15% of them seen only once. These sequences were also reported in another study, on yellow fever vaccine responses in identical twins.

The sequenced sample was CD4+ T cells sorted from blood. The receptors were gathered from a woman aged 18-35 years in good health. Each CDR3 is given with its conserved first and last residue. The D gene is left open where the match is weak. A row's size may be missing; if present it is once, few, many or a size class.

abundance: -; d_gene: -; j_gene: TRBJ2-7; len: 15; v_gene: TRBV5-1; CDR3aa: CASSRGLSVGYEQYF; CDR3nt: TGCGCCAGCAGCAGGGGCCTATCCGTAGGCTACGAGCAGTACTTC
abundance: few; d_gene: TRBD1; j_gene: TRBJ1-1; len: 17; v_gene: TRBV14; CDR3aa: CASSLRTGWPKNTEAFF; CDR3nt: TGTGCCAGCAGCCTAAGGACAGGTTGGCCCAAGAACACTGAAGCTTTCTTT
abundance: few; d_gene: TRBD1; j_gene: TRBJ2-6; len: 15; v_gene: TRBV15; CDR3aa: CATSTGGAGANVLTF; CDR3nt: TGTGCCACCAGCACAGGGGGCGCTGGGGCCAACGTCCTGACTTTC
abundance: few; d_gene: -; j_gene: TRBJ1-2; len: 13; v_gene: TRBV12-3/TRBV12-4; CDR3aa: CASSLKSNYGYTF; CDR3nt: TGTGCCAGCAGTTTAAAATCTAACTATGGCTACACCTTC
abundance: -; d_gene: -; j_gene: TRBJ1-4; len: 16; v_gene: TRBV7-9; CDR3aa: CASSLGDIATNEKLFF; CDR3nt: TGTGCCAGCAGCTTAGGTGACATTGCGACTAATGAAAAACTGTTTTTT
abundance: -; d_gene: -; j_gene: TRBJ2-7; len: 14; v_gene: TRBV4-3; CDR3aa: CASSQGIAGYEQYF; CDR3nt: TGCGCCAGCAGCCAAGGTATAGCAGGCTACGAGCAGTACTTC
abundance: -; d_gene: TRBD2; j_gene: TRBJ2-1; len: 18; v_gene: TRBV6-2/TRBV6-3; CDR3aa: CASRTSANGEASYNEQFF; CDR3nt: TGTGCCAGCCGAACTAGCGCCAACGGGGAGGCCTCCTACAATGAGCAGTTCTTC
abundance: -; d_gene: TRBD1; j_gene: TRBJ2-7; len: 17; v_gene: TRBV5-1; CDR3aa: CASSSTYPGQGPLKQYF; CDR3nt: TGCGCCAGCAGTTCCACGTACCCGGGACAGGGCCCTTTGAAGCAGTACTTC
abundance: few; d_gene: TRBD1; j_gene: TRBJ1-1; len: 14; v_gene: TRBV19; CDR3aa: CASSSAGGGAEAFF; CDR3nt: TGTGCCAGTAGTTCGGCAGGGGGCGGCGCGGAAGCTTTCTTT
abundance: -; d_gene: TRBD2; j_gene: TRBJ2-1; len: 14; v_gene: TRBV28; CDR3aa: CATTSGSLYNEQFF; CDR3nt: TGTGCCACCACTAGCGGGAGCCTCTACAATGAGCAGTTCTTC
abundance: few; d_gene: TRBD2; j_gene: TRBJ2-1; len: 16; v_gene: TRBV20-1; CDR3aa: CSASSPAGENYNEQFF; CDR3nt: TGCAGTGCTTCCTCCCCGGCGGGAGAGAATTACAATGAGCAGTTCTTC
abundance: few; d_gene: TRBD1; j_gene: TRBJ2-7; len: 14; v_gene: TRBV4-2; CDR3aa: CASSSRDRSLEQYF; CDR3nt: TGTGCCAGCAGCAGCCGGGACAGGTCGTTGGAGCAGTACTTC
abundance: -; d_gene: -; j_gene: TRBJ2-2; len: 15; v_gene: TRBV11-2; CDR3aa: CASSLGTPGTGELFF; CDR3nt: TGTGCCAGCAGCTTAGGAACGCCCGGCACCGGGGAGCTGTTTTTT
abundance: few; d_gene: -; j_gene: TRBJ2-3; len: 14; v_gene: TRBV29-1; CDR3aa: CSAAGEGPTDTQYF; CDR3nt: TGCAGCGCGGCAGGGGAAGGACCCACAGATACGCAGTATTTT
abundance: many; d_gene: -; j_gene: TRBJ1-1; len: 13; v_gene: TRBV28; CDR3aa: CAAYRDFNTEAFF; CDR3nt: TGTGCCGCATACAGGGATTTTAACACTGAAGCTTTCTTT
abundance: -; d_gene: TRBD2; j_gene: TRBJ2-1; len: 15; v_gene: TRBV7-8; CDR3aa: CASSRGRAGGDEQFF; CDR3nt: TGTGCCAGCAGTCGGGGGAGGGCCGGGGGGGATGAGCAGTTCTTC
abundance: few; d_gene: TRBD2; j_gene: TRBJ2-4; len: 14; v_gene: TRBV7-2; CDR3aa: CASSSGGAANIQYF; CDR3nt: TGTGCCAGCAGCTCCGGGGGGGCCGCAAACATTCAGTACTTC
abundance: -; d_gene: TRBD1; j_gene: TRBJ1-1; len: 17; v_gene: TRBV15; CDR3aa: CATSRPLHRDRNTEAFF; CDR3nt: TGTGCCACCAGCAGACCTCTCCACCGGGACAGGAACACTGAAGCTTTCTTT
abundance: few; d_gene: -; j_gene: TRBJ1-1; len: 14; v_gene: TRBV20-1; CDR3aa: CSASWATDRTEAFF; CDR3nt: TGCAGTGCTAGTTGGGCGACAGATCGGACTGAAGCTTTCTTT
abundance: -; d_gene: -; j_gene: TRBJ1-5; len: 14; v_gene: TRBV12-3/TRBV12-4; CDR3aa: CASGIEGLQQPQHF; CDR3nt: TGTGCCAGCGGGATCGAGGGGCTTCAGCAGCCCCAGCATTTT
abundance: -; d_gene: TRBD1; j_gene: TRBJ2-2; len: 16; v_gene: TRBV4-3; CDR3aa: CASSQAGDREIAELFF; CDR3nt: TGCGCCAGCAGCCAAGCCGGAGACAGGGAGATTGCGGAGCTGTTTTTT
abundance: -; d_gene: -; j_gene: TRBJ2-7; len: 15; v_gene: TRBV7-2; CDR3aa: CASSLGQGGLYEQYF; CDR3nt: TGTGCCAGCAGCTTAGGACAGGGAGGGCTGTACGAGCAGTACTTC
abundance: -; d_gene: -; j_gene: TRBJ2-7; len: 16; v_gene: TRBV20-1; CDR3aa: CSANRPTTGASYEQYF; CDR3nt: TGCAGTGCAAACAGGCCCACTACGGGGGCCTCCTACGAGCAGTACTTC
abundance: few; d_gene: TRBD2; j_gene: TRBJ2-3; len: 16; v_gene: TRBV6-5; CDR3aa: CASSYGLAGITDTQYF; CDR3nt: TGTGCCAGCAGTTACGGGCTAGCGGGAATCACAGATACGCAGTATTTT
abundance: once; d_gene: TRBD2; j_gene: TRBJ2-1; len: 18; v_gene: TRBV20-1; CDR3aa: CSALPSGRAGRSYNEQFF; CDR3nt: TGCAGTGCTCTACCCAGCGGGAGGGCCGGGCGGTCCTACAATGAGCAGTTCTTC
abundance: -; d_gene: -; j_gene: TRBJ2-7; len: 14; v_gene: TRBV6-1; CDR3aa: CASSLSLALGEQYF; CDR3nt: TGTGCCAGCAGCCTCAGTCTGGCCCTTGGGGAGCAGTACTTC
abundance: -; d_gene: TRBD2; j_gene: TRBJ2-5; len: 16; v_gene: TRBV3-1; CDR3aa: CASSPRLAGGRETQYF; CDR3nt: TGTGCCAGCAGCCCCAGACTAGCGGGGGGCCGGGAGACCCAGTACTTC
abundance: few; d_gene: -; j_gene: TRBJ2-2; len: 15; v_gene: TRBV2; CDR3aa: CASSEIRGQTGELFF; CDR3nt: TGTGCCAGCAGTGAAATCAGGGGCCAGACCGGGGAGCTGTTTTTT
abundance: -; d_gene: TRBD1; j_gene: TRBJ1-1; len: 15; v_gene: TRBV5-1; CDR3aa: CASAIQTGMNTEAFF; CDR3nt: TGCGCCAGCGCCATCCAGACAGGGATGAACACTGAAGCTTTCTTT
abundance: -; d_gene: TRBD2; j_gene: TRBJ2-3; len: 19; v_gene: TRBV2; CDR3aa: CACSPFLAVGSLVTDTQYF; CDR3nt: TGTGCCTGCAGTCCTTTCCTAGCGGTGGGGAGTCTAGTCACAGATACGCAGTATTTT
abundance: -; d_gene: TRBD2; j_gene: TRBJ2-1; len: 16; v_gene: TRBV12-3/TRBV12-4; CDR3aa: CASSEGTSGGYNEQFF; CDR3nt: TGTGCCAGCAGTGAAGGGACTAGCGGGGGGTACAATGAGCAGTTCTTC
abundance: -; d_gene: -; j_gene: TRBJ2-1; len: 15; v_gene: TRBV5-1; CDR3aa: CASSLEPGTYNEQFF; CDR3nt: TGCGCCAGCAGCTTGGAGCCAGGGACCTACAATGAGCAGTTCTTC
abundance: -; d_gene: -; j_gene: TRBJ2-7; len: 14; v_gene: TRBV24-1; CDR3aa: CATSPGVTGYEQYF; CDR3nt: TGTGCCACCAGTCCAGGGGTGACGGGCTACGAGCAGTACTTC
abundance: -; d_gene: -; j_gene: TRBJ1-1; len: 13; v_gene: TRBV20-1; CDR3aa: CSARAQGVTEAFF; CDR3nt: TGCAGTGCTAGAGCACAGGGTGTCACTGAAGCTTTCTTT
abundance: few; d_gene: TRBD2; j_gene: TRBJ2-5; len: 17; v_gene: TRBV20-1; CDR3aa: CSARDLASGRTQETQYF; CDR3nt: TGCAGTGCTAGAGATTTAGCTAGCGGGAGAACCCAAGAGACCCAGTACTTC
abundance: few; d_gene: TRBD2; j_gene: TRBJ2-3; len: 13; v_gene: TRBV3-1; CDR3aa: CASSKRGTDTQYF; CDR3nt: TGTGCCAGCAGCAAGCGGGGAACAGATACGCAGTATTTT
abundance: few; d_gene: -; j_gene: TRBJ1-1; len: 11; v_gene: TRBV7-2; CDR3aa: CASSFGPEAFF; CDR3nt: TGTGCCAGCAGCTTTGGGCCTGAAGCTTTCTTT